Presented here are 18 T cell receptor beta chains from one specimen sequenced in a study of blood T cells in healthy people across ages. Then a second PCR, running roughly 6 to 12 cycles, was carried out with a sample-barcoded 5' primer and a J-beta primer mix. TCRdb re-called the 5' RACE reads through MiXCR, storing one row per CDR3 protein. The data contain about 1.8 million distinct CDR3 sequences, 49% of them seen just once; the ten biggest clones take up 2.1%. Sequenced sample: blood. Receptor source: a woman aged 40-49 years in good health.

The chain links TRBV7-9 to TRBJ2-1; tentatively, D is TRBD1 (5 bases). The V end lost 5 bases, the J end lost 6 bases, and 17 bases lay between the germline ends. Germline lookup yields CDR1 SEHNR and CDR2 FQNEAQ (reference sequence). The CDR3 totals 15 residues. The CDR3 loop is CASSDYWGGVNEQFF. Here the CDR3 DNA reads TGTGCCAGCAGCGATTATTGGGGCGGAGTCAATGAGCAGTTCTTC.

The chain combines TRBV27 with TRBJ2-7; 8 positions match TRBD1. Looked up from germline, CDR1 is MNHEY and CDR2 is SMNVEV (reference sequence). The CDR3 length is 15 residues. Trimming cost V 6 bases and J 4 bases; bases outside gene matches: 11. CDR3 bases: TGTGCCAGCAGCCCCACCCGGGACAGGACGTACGAGCAGTACTTC. Its protein product is CASSPTRDRTYEQYF.

The gene calls are TRBV7-9 and TRBJ2-3; D is perhaps TRBD2 (5 bases). Germline V gene lookup returns CDR1 SEHNR and CDR2 FQNEAQ (reference sequence). With 11 bases removed from V and 9 bases from J, the gap between germline ends came to 21 bases. This CDR3 region has 13 residues. The CDR3 reads CAGGVGNTRTQYF. DNA of the CDR3: TGTGCCGGAGGCGTAGGAAATACTCGCACGCAGTATTTT.

This clonotype was picked up a small number of times. V usage is TRBV6-5 and J usage is TRBJ2-4; the match to TRBD1 covers 10 bases. This CDR3 contains 15 residues. Germline V gives CDR1 MNHEY, CDR2 SVGAGI. Trimming cost V 0 bases and J 8 bases; bases outside gene matches: 4. The CDR3 DNA sequence: TGTGCCAGCAGTTACTCGAGGACAGGGGGGGACATTCAGTACTTC. It translates to CASSYSRTGGDIQYF.

This clonotype occurred a few times. CDR3 nucleotides: TGCGCCAGCAGCCTATCAGGGACAAATCTTAACTATGGCTACACCTTC. Its translation is CASSLSGTNLNYGYTF. This chain joins TRBV5-1 and TRBJ1-2; TRBD1 is a possible D gene (6 bases). The ends were cut back, 4 bases at V and 1 base at J, with 17 bases in the middle. Germline CDR1 and CDR2: SGHRS and YFSETQ. The CDR3 covers 16 residues.

This clonotype was seen a handful of times. The genes are TRBV7-9 and TRBJ2-3; D remains ambiguous. Deletions cut 5 bases from V and 2 bases from J, with 14 bases between. CDR3 size: 15 residues. Per the germline V gene, CDR1 is SEHNR and CDR2 is FQNEAQ (reference sequence). In DNA form, the CDR3 reads TGTGCCAGCAGCCGCACTGGTGATCCCACAGATACGCAGTATTTT. As protein: CASSRTGDPTDTQYF.

The chain couples TRBV5-1 to TRBJ1-6, with a weak D call TRBD1 (6 bases). Between the trimmed V and J ends, which lost 5 bases and 7 bases, there was a span of 16 bases. This CDR3 is built from 15 residues. Germline CDR1 is SGHRS and CDR2 is YFSETQ. The CDR3 sequence: CASRQGEIRNSPLHF. In nucleotides, the CDR3 is TGCGCCAGCAGACAGGGAGAGATAAGGAATTCACCCCTCCACTTT.

Details on this clonotype: The junction does not match germline at one end; this may be a read error. The V and J genes are TRBV11-2 and TRBJ2-6, with D hard to call. The CDR3 loop spans 14 amino acids. Germline CDR1 SGHAT, CDR2 FQNNGV. CDR3 in amino acids: CASNLSTGANVLTF. Here the CDR3 DNA reads TGTGCCAGCAACTTAAGTACTGGGGCCAACGTCCTGACTTTC.

The chain couples TRBV6-6 to TRBJ1-2, with D tentatively TRBD1 (5 bases). The CDR3 sequence is 13 residues long. Trimming took 1 base from V and 6 from J, leaving 9 bases between them. Germline V gene data show CDR1 as MNHNY and CDR2 as SVGAGI (reference sequence). This CDR3 is CASSYLGVNGYTF. The CDR3 DNA reads as TGTGCCAGCAGTTACTTGGGGGTGAATGGCTACACCTTC.

This rearrangement joins TRBV4-3 to TRBJ1-1; perhaps TRBD1 as D (5 bases). This CDR3 has 14 amino acids. Trimming pared 0 bases from V and 11 bases from J, leaving 16 bases between. The germline V gene has CDR1 LGHNA and CDR2 YSLEER. CDR3 bases: TGCGCCAGCAGCCAAGAGGGGAGGGGCGCGGCCGCTTTCTTT. This translates into CASSQEGRGAAAFF.

In the case of this clonotype: A much more abundant neighbour one base away suggests this may be a read error. This chain links TRBV18 with TRBJ2-4; no definite D call. The CDR3 runs to 14 residues. CDR1 is KGHSH, CDR2 LQKENI, per germline. DNA of the CDR3: TGTGCCAGCTCACCACCGAGTGCGAAAAGCATTCAGTACTTC. This encodes CASSPPSAKSIQYF.

This clonotype appeared a few times. This chain uses TRBV4-3 with TRBJ2-7; D is ambiguous. The CDR3 contains 13 residues. The V gene lost 0 bases and the J gene lost 2 bases, with 5 bases spanning the gap. Germline V lookup: CDR1 LGHNA, CDR2 YSLEER. The CDR3 is CASSQDPPYEQYF. The CDR3 DNA follows: TGCGCCAGCAGCCAAGATCCCCCCTACGAGCAGTACTTC.

This clonotype was counted once. The chain joins TRBV4-3 to TRBJ2-2; D possibly matches TRBD1 or TRBD2 (5 bases each). V was shortened by 4 bases and J by 2 bases, with 14 bases between the two germline ends. The CDR3 totals 16 residues. The V gene's germline CDR1 is LGHNA and CDR2 YSLEER. The CDR3 sequence: CASSRGSGVNTGELFF. The DNA of the CDR3 is TGCGCCAGCAGCCGGGGGTCCGGGGTCAACACCGGGGAGCTGTTTTTT.

The chain combines TRBV6-2 or TRBV6-3 with TRBJ2-1; TRBD1 matches at 10 bases. The junction had 4 bases not matched to a gene; V was cut back by 2 bases and J by 15 bases. The length of the CDR3 is 12 residues. In germline, CDR1 is MNHEY, CDR2 SVGEGT. CDR3 nucleotide sequence: TGTGCCAGCAGTTACCCCGACAGGGGGCTGTTCTTC. As protein: CASSYPDRGLFF.

This clonotype showed up just once. The rearrangement joins TRBV4-1 to TRBJ2-7, with 10 bases lining up with TRBD1. In germline, CDR1 is MGHRA, CDR2 YSYEKL. With V trimmed by 4 bases and J by 5 bases, 8 bases remained unmatched. There are 15 residues in the CDR3. CDR3 region: CASSLRQGAGDEQYF. CDR3 in DNA: TGCGCCAGCAGCCTAAGACAGGGGGCGGGCGACGAGCAGTACTTC.

In this sample, this clonotype turned up a few times. CDR3 region: CASTVDTGELFF. The CDR3 DNA follows: TGTGCCAGCACCGTCGACACCGGGGAGCTGTTTTTT. The chain is built from TRBV6-6 and TRBJ2-2; unclear D gene. The length of the CDR3 is 12 residues. Germline CDR1 reads MNHNY; CDR2 reads SVGAGI (reference sequence). Trimming stripped 7 bases from V and 3 bases from J, with 6 bases between.

The gene calls are TRBV12-3 or TRBV12-4 and TRBJ2-5; D possibly corresponds to TRBD2 (6 bases). This CDR3 region has 16 residues. Trimming stripped 2 bases from V and 2 bases from J, with 15 bases between. The CDR3 sequence is CASSLSVGGLQETQYF. The CDR3 DNA reads as TGTGCCAGCAGTTTATCAGTCGGGGGACTTCAAGAGACCCAGTACTTC.

This clonotype appeared a few times. This rearrangement joins TRBV7-9 to TRBJ1-2; 10 nucleotides line up with TRBD1. Looked up from germline, CDR1 is SEHNR and CDR2 is FQNEAQ (reference sequence). Germline trimming cut 3 bases from V and 2 bases from J; bases unmatched to any gene: 6. The length of the CDR3 is 16 residues. The CDR3 protein is CASSFSGTGVNYGYTF. The CDR3 bases are TGTGCCAGCAGCTTTTCCGGGACAGGGGTAAACTATGGCTACACCTTC.